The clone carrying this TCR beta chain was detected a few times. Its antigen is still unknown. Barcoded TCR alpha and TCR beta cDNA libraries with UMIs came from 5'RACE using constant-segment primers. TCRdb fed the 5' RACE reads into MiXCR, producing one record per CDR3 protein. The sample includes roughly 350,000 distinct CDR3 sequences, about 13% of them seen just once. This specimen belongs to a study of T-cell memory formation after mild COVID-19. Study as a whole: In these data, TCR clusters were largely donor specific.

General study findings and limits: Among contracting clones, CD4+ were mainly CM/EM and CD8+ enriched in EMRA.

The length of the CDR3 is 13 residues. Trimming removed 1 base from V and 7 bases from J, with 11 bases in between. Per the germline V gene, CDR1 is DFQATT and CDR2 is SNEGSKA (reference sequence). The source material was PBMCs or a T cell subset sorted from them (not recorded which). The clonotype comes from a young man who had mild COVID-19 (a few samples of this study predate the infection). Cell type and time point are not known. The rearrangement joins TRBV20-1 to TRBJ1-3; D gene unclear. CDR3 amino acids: CSARGVAGNTIYF. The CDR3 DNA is TGCAGTGCTAGAGGGGTGGCCGGTAACACCATATATTTT.